A single TCR beta chain is shown here with its context. The antigen is not known. This record comes from a study of T cell responses to AZD1222 COVID-19 vaccine. Assay used: immunoSEQ multiplex PCR; TCRdb lists only in-frame clones, some missing. The sample shows over 100,000 clones, roughly nine tenths of them seen only once. CDR1 and CDR2 from the germline V gene are LNHDA and SQIVND (reference sequence). V was trimmed by 7 bases and J by 1 base, leaving 19 bases between them. CDR3 length: 16 residues. Whole-study results and caveats: Only a handful of people who got AZD1222 tested seropositive at baseline. Two doses of AZD1222 preceded a rise in Spike-specific TCR breadth and depth. Repertoires in all cases were sampled only once the peak T cell response had passed.

The V and J genes are TRBV19 and TRBJ1-1; unclear D gene. The sequences come from peripheral blood, collected on day 0 of AZD1222 vaccination. The sequence came from an adult in good health. CDR3 bases: TGTGCCAGTACCCTCAGGCTCCGATCGAGGAACACTGAAGCTTTCTTT. Its translation: CASTLRLRSRNTEAFF.